The 27 T cell receptor beta chains presented below share a single source sample, sequenced in a study of cytomegalovirus exposure and HLA in healthy donors. The PCR ran on 60 Vbeta and 13 Jbeta primers. Produced via immunoSEQ multiplex PCR; TCRdb's table is partial and in-frame only. Of around 65,000 clones in the sample, roughly two thirds are singletons; the top ten hold 15% to 20%. The sample consisted of PBMCs. The receptors originated from a man aged 40-49 years in good health and CMV-seropositive.

This clone has a handful of counts. The chain employs TRBV7-9 and TRBJ2-5, with 7 bases identical to TRBD2. Losses at the gene ends were 5 bases for V and 6 bases for J; bases not matched to a gene: 9. Germline V CDR1 and CDR2: SEHNR, FQNEAQ (reference sequence). The CDR3 runs to 14 residues. The CDR3 region is CASSPLAASKTQYF. In DNA form, the CDR3 reads TGTGCCAGCAGCCCTCTAGCGGCCTCGAAGACCCAGTACTTC.

This clone was picked up one time. This chain connects TRBV18 to TRBJ1-1; D may be TRBD1 (5 bases). The V gene's germline CDR1 is KGHSH and CDR2 LQKENI. The V end lost 4 bases, the J end lost 5 bases, and 17 bases lay between the germline ends. The CDR3 is 15 residues long. CDR3 nucleotide sequence: TGTGCCAGCTCACTCCCGGGGGGAGGAAAGACTGAAGCTTTCTTT. Its translation: CASSLPGGGKTEAFF.

The CDR3 DNA reads as TGTGCCAGCAGCTTACAGGGCACTGGGGCCAACGTCCTGACTTTC. Residues: CASSLQGTGANVLTF. V and J are TRBV7-8 and TRBJ2-6, with a weak D call TRBD1 (5 bases). The V gene lost 2 bases and the J gene lost 2 bases, with 7 bases spanning the gap. Germline values: CDR1 SGHVS, CDR2 FQNEAQ. The CDR3 is 15 residues long.

V and J are TRBV11-2 and TRBJ2-5; D might be TRBD1 (7 bases). V was cut by 6 bases and J by 2 bases, with 13 bases left in between. Per germline, CDR1 SGHAT and CDR2 FQNNGV. This CDR3 has 14 amino acids. CDR3 protein: CASRRDSTQETQYF. The CDR3 coding sequence is TGTGCCAGCAGGCGGGACAGTACACAAGAGACCCAGTACTTC.

In DNA form, the CDR3 reads TGTGCCAGCAGTGAGCCGGGAGAATACAATGAGCAGTTCTTC. This codes for CASSEPGEYNEQFF. The V call is TRBV6-1, the J call TRBJ2-1; a possible D gene is TRBD2 (6 bases). CDR3 size: 14 residues. With 3 bases removed from V and 4 bases from J, the gap between germline ends came to 10 bases. The germline CDR1 and CDR2 sequences are MNHNS and SASEGT.

The chain has TRBV9 and TRBJ2-1; TRBD1 aligns across 7 bases. In germline, CDR1 is SGDLS, CDR2 YYNGEE. V gave up 3 bases and J gave up 5 bases; unmatched junction bases: 11. This CDR3 has 16 residues. The CDR3 bases are TGTGCCAGCAGCGCCCTCCAAGGGGGCCTTCACAATGAGCAGTTCTTC. Residues: CASSALQGGLHNEQFF.

V usage is TRBV7-9 and J usage is TRBJ2-7, with D maybe TRBD2 (5 bases). Trimming took 1 base from V and 7 from J, leaving 17 bases between them. Looked up from germline, CDR1 is SEHNR and CDR2 is FQNEAQ (reference sequence). CDR3 length: 15 residues. The CDR3 DNA sequence: TGTGCCAGCAGCTTAGACCAGATAAGGACGGGAGAGCAGTACTTC. It encodes CASSLDQIRTGEQYF.

The V and J genes are TRBV9 and TRBJ2-3; 8 nucleotides align to TRBD1. The CDR3 contains 17 residues. J gave up 1 base and V 3 bases, and 10 bases lay outside the gene matches. CDR1 SGDLS and CDR2 YYNGEE come from the germline V gene. The chain's CDR3 is CASSALTGAPGTDTQYF. The CDR3 region has the DNA TGTGCCAGCAGCGCACTGACAGGGGCACCGGGCACAGATACGCAGTATTTT.

The chain joins TRBV6-5 to TRBJ1-3; D is ambiguous. Trimming took off 7 bases at V and 4 bases at J, with 8 bases between the two ends. CDR1 and CDR2 (germline): MNHEY, SVGAGI. The CDR3 loop spans 12 amino acids. DNA for the CDR3: TGTGCCAGCAACCCGACAGGAAACACCATATATTTT. The encoded protein is CASNPTGNTIYF.

In DNA form, the CDR3 reads TGTGCCAGCAGCGTCTTCCAGGGGGAGTTTGCTGGAAACACCATATATTTT. This sequence encodes CASSVFQGEFAGNTIYF. The chain uses TRBV9 and TRBJ1-3, with 7 bases fitting TRBD1. Losses at the gene ends were 2 bases for V and 2 bases for J; bases not matched to a gene: 10. Looked up from germline, CDR1 is SGDLS and CDR2 is YYNGEE. The CDR3 loop spans 17 amino acids.

The chain couples TRBV7-2 to TRBJ2-1; D remains ambiguous. This CDR3 has 16 residues. The V and J ends lost 6 bases and 2 bases respectively, with 17 bases between them. Looked up from germline, CDR1 is SGHTA and CDR2 is FQGNSA. This CDR3 is CASSPQRKVAYNEQFF. In DNA, the CDR3 is TGTGCCAGCAGTCCCCAGAGGAAGGTGGCCTACAATGAGCAGTTCTTC.

The chain couples TRBV11-3 to TRBJ2-1; tentatively, D is TRBD2 (5 bases). The germline V gene has CDR1 SGHNT and CDR2 YENEEA. Trimming cost V 5 bases and J 0 bases, with 14 bases left between them. CDR3 size: 16 residues. CDR3 coding DNA: TGTGCCAGCAGCCCCCGGGGTCCTAGCTCCTACAATGAGCAGTTCTTC. This codes for CASSPRGPSSYNEQFF.

This clone was seen a handful of times. Here the CDR3 reads CASSLDSYQQPQHF. The CDR3 nucleotides read TGTGCCAGTAGTCTTGACAGCTACCAACAGCCCCAGCATTTT. The J gene is TRBJ1-5, the V gene TRBV19, with D possibly matching TRBD1 (5 bases). The CDR3 runs to 14 residues. The V end lost 5 bases, the J end lost 7 bases, and 15 bases lay between the germline ends. Per germline, CDR1 LNHDA and CDR2 SQIVND (reference sequence).

This chain uses TRBV6-6 with TRBJ1-2; no clear D gene. The CDR3 consists of 13 residues. Trimming took off 7 bases at V and 8 bases at J, with 17 bases between the two ends. Germline lookup yields CDR1 MNHNY and CDR2 SVGAGI (reference sequence). Written as DNA, the CDR3 is TGTGCCAGCACCTCTAGTCCCTATGGCGGCTACACCTTC. Protein product: CASTSSPYGGYTF.

Concerning this clone itself: The sample has other DNA sequences that encode this CDR3 too. The chain links TRBV5-1 to TRBJ1-5, with D maybe TRBD1 (5 bases). The CDR3 covers 15 residues. Per germline, CDR1 SGHRS and CDR2 YFSETQ. With 4 bases removed from V and 3 bases from J, the gap between germline ends came to 14 bases. The CDR3 loop reads CASSLDGQPNQPQHF. CDR3 nucleotide sequence: TGCGCCAGCAGCCTCGACGGACAACCCAATCAGCCCCAGCATTTT. Looking up the rest from reference TRBV5-1 and TRBJ1-5 gives the full variable domain: KAGVTQTPRYLIKTRGQQVTLSCSPISGHRSVSWYQQTPGQGLQFLFEYFSETQRNKGNFPGRFSGRQFSNSRSEMNVSTLELGDSALYLCASSLDGQPNQPQHFGDGTRLSIL.

This chain links TRBV15 with TRBJ2-5; D remains ambiguous. Trimming took 0 bases from V and 3 from J, leaving 11 bases between them. The CDR3 runs to 15 residues. The germline V gene has CDR1 LNHNV and CDR2 YYDKDF (reference sequence). This CDR3 reads CATSRDLTREETQYF. The CDR3 bases are TGTGCCACCAGCAGAGATTTAACTCGGGAAGAGACCCAGTACTTC.

This chain joins TRBV4-3 and TRBJ2-5; TRBD2 matches 10 bases. The CDR3 contains 15 residues. Germline V CDR1 and CDR2: LGHNA, YSLEER. Losses at the gene ends were 2 bases for V and 5 bases for J; bases not matched to a gene: 5. The CDR3 DNA follows: TGCGCCAGCAGCCAAAGCGGGGGGGCGATGGAGACCCAGTACTTC. It specifies CASSQSGGAMETQYF.

The chain joins TRBV7-2 to TRBJ1-3; TRBD1 matches 7 bases. Germline loops: CDR1 SGHTA, CDR2 FQGNSA. The CDR3 length is 16 residues. With 5 bases clipped from V and 4 bases from J, the junction kept 11 bases outside the gene matches. The CDR3 coding sequence is TGTGCCAGCAGCCACAACCCACAGGGGTTCGGAAACACCATATATTTT. This gives the protein CASSHNPQGFGNTIYF.

The chain links TRBV5-4 to TRBJ2-7; tentatively, D is TRBD2 (6 bases). Looked up from germline, CDR1 is SGHNT and CDR2 is YYREEE (reference sequence). The CDR3 covers 14 residues. The ends were cut back, 2 bases at V and 7 bases at J, with 16 bases in the middle. The CDR3 DNA follows: TGTGCCAGCAGCTTTCGCGGGGCTCCCGGGGAGCAGTACTTC. Amino acid sequence: CASSFRGAPGEQYF.

The rearrangement joins TRBV29-1 to TRBJ1-1; TRBD1 might be the D (5 bases). V was clipped by 4 bases and J by 9 bases, with 21 bases between them. The germline gives CDR1 SQVTM, CDR2 ANQGSEA. The CDR3 is 14 amino acids. The CDR3 nucleotides read TGCAGCGTTGTATTCGGGGTTAGTGGGGGGAAAGCTTTCTTT. Translating gives CSVVFGVSGGKAFF.

A single count supports this clone. The gene calls are TRBV7-2 and TRBJ1-5; D perhaps matches TRBD1 (5 bases). Trimming removed 1 base at V and 7 bases at J, with 14 bases between. The CDR3 totals 15 residues. Germline CDR1 reads SGHTA; CDR2 reads FQGNSA. For the CDR3, the DNA is TGTGCCAGCAGCTTAGAAGGCAGGGTCGGCCAGCCCCAGCATTTT. Translated, it gives CASSLEGRVGQPQHF.

The V call is TRBV18, the J call TRBJ1-6; TRBD1 aligns across 8 bases. This CDR3 contains 16 residues. Germline values: CDR1 KGHSH, CDR2 LQKENI. V was pared by 3 bases and J by 9 bases, with 10 bases of the junction left unmatched. CDR3 sequence: CASSPNLQGGGSPLHF. CDR3 in DNA: TGTGCCAGCTCACCGAATCTACAGGGGGGAGGTTCACCCCTCCACTTT.

The genes are TRBV6-5 and TRBJ1-2, with TRBD1 matching 8 bases. Germline V gives CDR1 MNHEY, CDR2 SVGAGI. There are 15 residues in the CDR3. The junction had 8 bases not matched to a gene; V was cut back by 4 bases and J by 4 bases. This CDR3 reads CASSSTETGVYGYTF. CDR3 DNA: TGTGCCAGCAGTTCGACAGAGACAGGGGTCTATGGCTACACCTTC.

The V call is TRBV10-3, the J call TRBJ2-1; possible D gene TRBD2, 5 bases. CDR1 and CDR2 (germline): ENHRY, SYGVKD. V was clipped by 5 bases and J by 6 bases, with 20 bases between them. The CDR3 has 16 amino acids. The CDR3 loop is CAISLADSTTTNEQFF. The DNA for the CDR3 is TGTGCCATCAGTTTGGCGGACTCAACTACCACCAATGAGCAGTTCTTC.

The chain is built from TRBV2 and TRBJ2-7; the match to TRBD1 covers 7 bases. The ends lost 8 bases at V and 0 bases at J; junction bases unmatched: 7. This CDR3 is 14 amino acids long. Germline values: CDR1 SNHLY, CDR2 FYNNEI. CDR3 in amino acids: CASRPDRVSYEQYF. The CDR3 DNA is TGTGCCAGCCGCCCTGACAGGGTCTCCTACGAGCAGTACTTC.

The CDR3 DNA follows: TGTGCCAGCAGCGAGCGGGAGGGACTAGCGGGAGTAGAGGACAATGAGCAGTTCTTC. It specifies CASSEREGLAGVEDNEQFF. The chain uses TRBV7-3 and TRBJ2-1; TRBD2 matches 14 bases. Germline trimming cut 5 bases from V and 5 bases from J; bases unmatched to any gene: 14. In germline, CDR1 is SGHTA, CDR2 FQGTGA. The length of the CDR3 is 19 residues.

V usage is TRBV25-1 and J usage is TRBJ1-6; D unresolved. V lost 4 bases, J lost 13 bases, and 14 bases lay in between. The CDR3 is 13 amino acids. Germline loops: CDR1 MGHDK, CDR2 SYGVNS. The CDR3 loop reads CASSVQSRAPLHF. In nucleotides, the CDR3 is TGTGCCAGCAGTGTCCAGTCCCGAGCGCCCCTCCACTTT.